This TCR beta chain was recorded in a study of blood T cell repertoires in COVID-19. About the research overall: Samples of COVID-19 (acute and convalescent) were obtained from the United States, Italy and Spain. Sample material is recorded as cDNA or gDNA derived from T cells, B-cell-depleted T cells, or PBMCs.

This clone was seen just once. The protocol was immunoSEQ multiplex PCR, while the TCRdb copy is restricted to in-frame clones and leaves out a portion. The sample yields 35,000 to 45,000 clones, approximately 78% seen once. Sequenced input: peripheral blood. The sequence was collected from a human donor in a cohort sampled during active or convalescent COVID-19. The donor label of this sample is uncertain.

This CDR3 reads CAWIRGSTEAFF. The CDR3 region has the DNA TGTGCCTGGATCCGGGGGAGCACTGAAGCTTTCTTT. The genes are TRBV30 and TRBJ1-1, with a possible D match to TRBD1 (5 bases). V dropped 4 bases and J dropped 4 bases, with 10 bases sitting between them. The CDR3 contains 12 residues. CDR1 is GTSNPN, CDR2 SVGIG, per germline (reference sequence). Drawing the rest from reference TRBV30 and TRBJ1-1, the complete variable domain is SQTIHQWPATLVQPVGSPLSLECTVEGTSNPNLYWYRQAAGRGLQLLFYSVGIGQISSEVPQNLSASRPQDRQFILSSKKLLLSDSGFYLCAWIRGSTEAFFGQGTRLTVV.